Below, 8 T cell receptor beta chains from the same sample are listed, as sequenced in a study of Ad26.COV2.S vaccination and SARS-CoV-2 variants. This table comes from immunoSEQ multiplex PCR, and its TCRdb copy is limited to in-frame clones, with some not included. The sample carries about 410,000 clones, about 90% recorded once. Treatment reported: over 15 received Ad26.COV2.S at low or high dose, single or two shots; 5 received placebo; per-sample allocation not given. Collection of the samples took place on day 63 after the first injection of vaccine or placebo. The sequences come from peripheral blood, collected in a trial of Ad26.COV2.S vaccine versus placebo. These TCRs come from a person between 18 and 65 years old who received the Ad26.COV2.S COVID-19 vaccine or a placebo.

This chain joins TRBV28 and TRBJ1-6; no definite D call. This CDR3 has 15 amino acids. CDR1 and CDR2 from the germline V gene are MDHEN and SYDVKM. Trimming pared 4 bases from V and 10 bases from J, leaving 17 bases between. This chain's CDR3 is CASSSSTWGRSPLHF. The CDR3 DNA is TGTGCCAGCAGTTCGTCGACATGGGGTAGGTCACCCCTCCACTTT.

J is TRBJ2-2 and V is TRBV6-2 or TRBV6-3; D may correspond to TRBD1 or TRBD2 (6 bases each). The length of the CDR3 is 16 residues. Trimming stripped 2 bases from V and 6 bases from J, with 16 bases between. In germline, CDR1 is MNHEY, CDR2 SVGEGT. CDR3 nucleotides: TGTGCCAGCAGTTACAGTCCGGGGGCGAAGGCCGGGGAGCTGTTTTTT. This sequence encodes CASSYSPGAKAGELFF.

The chain employs TRBV28 and TRBJ2-1; 9 bases line up with TRBD1. Germline CDR1 MDHEN, CDR2 SYDVKM. The CDR3 is 16 residues long. With 3 bases clipped from V and 6 bases from J, the junction kept 9 bases outside the gene matches. CDR3 DNA sequence: TGTGCCAGCAGTTTTGCGGTTGGGACAGGGTCCAATGAGCAGTTCTTC. It is translated as CASSFAVGTGSNEQFF.

The chain uses TRBV6-5 and TRBJ2-7, with 7 positions matching TRBD1. The CDR3 covers 14 residues. The germline V gene has CDR1 MNHEY and CDR2 SVGAGI. J gave up 1 base and V 2 bases, and 2 bases lay outside the gene matches. The CDR3, as DNA: TGTGCCAGCAGTTACAGGGGGCCTTCCTACGAGCAGTACTTC. Translated, it gives CASSYRGPSYEQYF.

In DNA, the CDR3 is TGTGCCAGTAGTATAGTTACCTTTGACAATGAGCAGTTCTTC. Residues: CASSIVTFDNEQFF. V usage is TRBV19 and J usage is TRBJ2-1; D unclear. This CDR3 has 14 amino acids. Trimming removed 1 base at V and 5 bases at J, with 9 bases between. CDR1 LNHDA and CDR2 SQIVND come from the germline V gene (reference sequence).

This CDR3 reads CAWSVGVDILGTPEAFF. The DNA for the CDR3 is TGTGCCTGGAGTGTAGGTGTAGACATTTTAGGTACCCCCGAAGCTTTCTTT. This chain links TRBV30 with TRBJ1-1; no clear D. Germline loops: CDR1 GTSNPN, CDR2 SVGIG (reference sequence). The CDR3 is 17 residues long. The V gene lost 0 bases and the J gene lost 8 bases, with 25 bases spanning the gap.

This clone occurred once. The rearrangement links TRBV10-1 to TRBJ2-1; the D gene is possibly TRBD2 (6 bases). This CDR3 is 15 amino acids long. Trimming left V 0 bases short and J 5 bases short, with 11 bases between. The germline V gene has CDR1 WNHNN and CDR2 SYGVQD (reference sequence). The CDR3 sequence is CASSESGSGDNEQFF. The CDR3 bases are TGCGCCAGCAGTGAGTCCGGGTCGGGGGACAATGAGCAGTTCTTC.

This clone was counted between two and nine times. The chain couples TRBV4-1 to TRBJ1-5; D unresolved. This CDR3 has 13 residues. V gave up 1 base and J gave up 6 bases, with 7 bases separating them. CDR1 MGHRA and CDR2 YSYEKL come from the germline V gene. For the CDR3, the DNA is TGCGCCAGCAGCCAAGGTGGGTTTCAGCCCCAGCATTTT. Its protein product is CASSQGGFQPQHF.